Sequencing of this T cell receptor beta chain was carried out in a study of cytomegalovirus exposure and HLA in healthy donors. Study-level findings and limits: The tendency of first-cohort TCR clusters to co-occur in the 110 or so validation repertoires emerged from a later analysis.

Comment on this clone: The antigen is unknown.

Germline loops: CDR1 MGHRA, CDR2 YSYEKL. V lost 4 bases and J lost 4; bases outside the gene matches: 9. The CDR3 consists of 15 residues. Some clones are missing from TCRdb's copy, which holds only in-frame ones; the method was immunoSEQ multiplex PCR. The sample lists fewer than 200,000 clones, approximately 87% occurring once. The V and J genes are TRBV4-1 and TRBJ1-2; 7 nucleotides agree with TRBD1. Source material: PBMCs. The clonotype was recovered from a woman in her 30s in good health and CMV-seronegative. CDR3: CASSRGGQTLYGYTF. DNA of the CDR3: TGCGCCAGCAGCCGAGGGGGACAGACACTCTATGGCTACACCTTC.